The 5 T cell receptor beta chains below come from one sample, sequenced in a study of cytomegalovirus exposure and HLA in healthy donors. Primers for the PCR totalled 60 Vbeta and 13 Jbeta. Sequencing used immunoSEQ multiplex PCR; TCRdb keeps in-frame clones, though not all of them. The sample includes about 150,000 clones, roughly four fifths seen only once; the top ten take around 7%. The sequencing input was PBMCs. The receptor set was obtained from a man under 40 in good health and CMV-seronegative.

This chain uses TRBV7-8 with TRBJ2-7; TRBD1 is a possible D gene (6 bases). The CDR3 is 15 amino acids. V was clipped by 4 bases and J by 2 bases, with 15 bases between them. The germline V gene has CDR1 SGHVS and CDR2 FQNEAQ. The CDR3 spells CASSSLRDTAYEQYF. In nucleotides, the CDR3 is TGTGCCAGCAGCTCATTACGGGACACTGCCTACGAGCAGTACTTC.

CDR3 sequence reads: CASSLPGQQETQYF. As DNA, the CDR3 is TGTGCCAGCAGTCTTCCGGGACAGCAAGAGACCCAGTACTTC. The V and J genes are TRBV28 and TRBJ2-5; 7 bases align to TRBD1. V shed 5 bases, J shed 2 bases, and the junction held 5 bases outside the gene matches. Germline CDR1 and CDR2: MDHEN and SYDVKM. The CDR3 has 14 residues.

The rearrangement uses TRBV5-6 and TRBJ2-3; D remains ambiguous. This CDR3 spans 14 amino acids. The germline CDR1 and CDR2 sequences are SGHDT and YYEEEE. V was clipped by 3 bases and J by 2 bases, with 10 bases between them. The CDR3 bases are TGTGCCAGCAGCTCCGTAACTCTCACAGATACGCAGTATTTT. Its protein product is CASSSVTLTDTQYF.

This clone has a handful of counts. The J gene is TRBJ1-2, the V gene TRBV6-1; 10 positions agree with TRBD1. This CDR3 has 14 residues. Germline assignment: CDR1 MNHNS and CDR2 SASEGT. V was pared by 4 bases and J by 3 bases, with 2 bases of the junction left unmatched. The CDR3 region has the DNA TGTGCCAGCAGTGGGGACAGGGGCTACTATGGCTACACCTTC. It specifies CASSGDRGYYGYTF.

This clone appeared a few times. The chain recombines TRBV21-1 with TRBJ2-7; the table calls TRBD2, which could not be checked here. TRBV21-1 is a known pseudogene. The CDR3 covers 16 residues. The CDR3 bases are TGTGCCAGCAGCAAAGGCTACGGACTAGAACCCTCCGAGCAGTACTTC. It encodes CASSKGYGLEPSEQYF.